Presented here are 18 T cell receptor beta chains from one specimen sequenced in a study of T cells in Graves' hyperthyroidism and ophthalmopathy. Amplification yielded TCR beta CDR3 regions, with RNA transcripts as the source. TCR CDR3 underwent first-round RT-PCR with the HTBI primer set. TCRdb fed the multiplex PCR reads into MiXCR, producing one record per CDR3 protein. The sample includes under 350,000 distinct CDR3 sequences, approximately 15% of them seen just once. Sequenced material: blood. The receptor set was obtained from a woman aged 55-69 years with Graves' ophthalmopathy.

The chain employs TRBV6-1 and TRBJ2-2, with TRBD1 matching 8 bases. This CDR3 region has 13 residues. CDR1 MNHNS and CDR2 SASEGT come from the germline V gene. The ends lost 6 bases at V and 6 bases at J; junction bases unmatched: 3. CDR3 residues: CASSQDRAGELFF. DNA for the CDR3: TGTGCCAGCAGCCAGGACAGGGCCGGGGAGCTGTTTTTT.

With respect to this clonotype: One base away lies a much larger clone, so this may be a sequencing read error. The chain combines TRBV7-2 with TRBJ2-1; D may be TRBD2 (6 bases). The length of the CDR3 is 14 residues. CDR1 is SGHTA and CDR2 is FQGNSA in the germline V gene. The CDR3 sequence is CAGSRSGGYDEQFF. In DNA, the CDR3 is TGTGCCGGCAGCCGGAGCGGAGGGTACGATGAGCAGTTCTTC.

This clonotype was detected ten times or more. The chain is built from TRBV6-2 or TRBV6-3 and TRBJ2-2; no reliable D call. The V and J ends lost 4 bases and 1 base respectively, with 7 bases between them. CDR1 is MNHEY and CDR2 is SVGEGT in the germline V gene. The CDR3 covers 14 residues. The CDR3 DNA reads TGTGCCAGCAGTTTCAAGCGGAACACCGGGGAGCTGTTTTTT. Amino acid sequence: CASSFKRNTGELFF.

Comments on this clonotype: One end of the junction varies from germline; a read error may be responsible. The rearrangement uses TRBV20-1 and TRBJ2-6, with D maybe TRBD2 (6 bases). CDR3 length: 12 residues. CDR1 and CDR2 (germline): DFQATT, SNEGSKA (reference sequence). CDR3 nucleotides: TGCAGCGGGGGATCTGGGGCCAACGTCCTGGCTTTC. Its protein product is CSGGSGANVLAF.

This clonotype appeared many times. CDR3 nucleotides: TGCAGTGCACAGGCCCTCCTACAAACAGTGAAAGAGACCCAGTACTTC. This encodes CSAQALLQTVKETQYF. The chain links TRBV20-1 to TRBJ2-5; D is perhaps TRBD1 (5 bases). Trimming removed 6 bases at V and 3 bases at J, with 23 bases between. This CDR3 is built from 16 residues. Germline assignment: CDR1 DFQATT and CDR2 SNEGSKA (reference sequence).

This clonotype was detected ten times or more. The J gene is TRBJ2-2, the V gene TRBV5-1; D may correspond to TRBD1 or TRBD2 (6 bases each). From germline, CDR1 is SGHRS and CDR2 YFSETQ. The V end lost 2 bases, the J end lost 7 bases, and 15 bases lay between the germline ends. This CDR3 spans 15 amino acids. The CDR3 DNA reads as TGCGCCAGCAGCTTTTTGTCCAGGGGAGGCGGGGAGCTGTTTTTT. Protein: CASSFLSRGGGELFF.

In this sample, this clonotype turned up many times. The chain combines TRBV12-5 with TRBJ2-1; 8 positions agree with TRBD1. Looked up from germline, CDR1 is LGHNT and CDR2 is FRNRAP. Trimming took 5 bases from V and 7 from J; bases not matched to a gene: 10. The CDR3 has 15 residues. CDR3 nucleotides: TGTGCTAGTGGTACCGGACAGGGTTTGTGGAATGAGCAGTTCTTC. Translating it yields CASGTGQGLWNEQFF.

The chain combines TRBV27 with TRBJ2-5, with TRBD1 matching over 11 bases. J gave up 5 bases and V 5 bases, and 7 bases lay outside the gene matches. The germline CDR1 and CDR2 sequences are MNHEY and SMNVEV (reference sequence). The CDR3 is 15 amino acids. The CDR3 sequence is CASSEGTGGHETQYF. The CDR3 DNA reads TGTGCCAGCAGTGAAGGGACAGGGGGGCACGAGACCCAGTACTTC.

This clonotype was found many times. The chain has TRBV2 and TRBJ1-2; no reliable D call. Trimming cost V 0 bases and J 10 bases, with 6 bases left between them. Germline values: CDR1 SNHLY, CDR2 FYNNEI. CDR3 length equals 11 residues. This CDR3 is CASSEAIFYTF. The CDR3 coding sequence is TGTGCCAGCAGTGAAGCTATTTTCTACACCTTC.

This chain joins TRBV9 and TRBJ1-1; D is undetermined. The length of the CDR3 is 13 residues. V was shortened by 0 bases and J by 1 base, with 4 bases between the two germline ends. CDR1 and CDR2 from the germline V gene are SGDLS and YYNGEE. DNA of the CDR3: TGTGCCAGCAGCGTAGAGGAGAACACTGAAGCTTTCTTT. Its protein product is CASSVEENTEAFF.

This chain connects TRBV20-1 to TRBJ2-1; 10 nucleotides agree with TRBD2. This CDR3 has 15 residues. Germline values: CDR1 DFQATT, CDR2 SNEGSKA (reference sequence). J lost 0 bases, V lost 5 bases, and 4 bases had no gene match. CDR3 loop: CSAWTSGSSYNEQFF. The CDR3 coding sequence is TGCAGTGCTTGGACTAGCGGAAGCTCCTACAATGAGCAGTTCTTC.

A word on this clonotype: A much larger clone differs by one base, so this may be a read error. DNA of the CDR3: TGCGGTGCCAGAACGTATGCACAGGGGAACAATCAGCCCCAGCATTTT. Protein: CGARTYAQGNNQPQHF. This chain links TRBV20-1 with TRBJ1-5, with 7 bases matching TRBD1. The CDR3 runs 16 residues. CDR1 and CDR2 (germline): DFQATT, SNEGSKA (reference sequence).

The chain links TRBV28 to TRBJ2-7; 12 nucleotides line up with TRBD2. V dropped 10 bases and J dropped 3; count of bases not matched to a gene: 4. Germline V gives CDR1 MDHEN, CDR2 SYDVKM. This CDR3 comprises 13 residues. The CDR3 nucleotides read TGTGCCACCACGGGACTAGCGGGCTACGAGCAGTACTTC. Translation gives CATTGLAGYEQYF.

V and J are TRBV6-2 or TRBV6-3 and TRBJ1-5; D remains unclear. Trimming stripped 6 bases from V and 4 bases from J, with 7 bases between. Germline-derived CDR1 and CDR2 are MNHEY and SVGEGT. This CDR3 is built from 12 residues. DNA of the CDR3: TGTGCCAGCAGCGAACCGAATCAGCCCCAGCATTTT. Amino acid sequence: CASSEPNQPQHF.

The table lists this clonotype with a few counts. The genes are TRBV5-5 and TRBJ1-3; no reliable D call. Between the trimmed V and J ends, which lost 1 base and 0 bases, there was a span of 8 bases. Germline CDR1 and CDR2: SGHKS and YYEKEE (reference sequence). The CDR3 runs to 15 residues. The CDR3 loop is CASSLPSTSGNTIYF. CDR3 coding DNA: TGTGCCAGCAGCTTGCCGTCAACCTCTGGAAACACCATATATTTT.

This clonotype occurred a few times. A much larger clone is a single base away; this may be a read error. The chain joins TRBV7-2 to TRBJ1-6, with 8 positions matching TRBD1. The germline gives CDR1 SGHTA, CDR2 FQGNSA. The J segment lost 6 bases and the V segment lost 5 bases, leaving 12 bases of the junction unmatched. CDR3 length equals 17 residues. As DNA, the CDR3 is TGTGCCAGCAGCCATGGGCCGGGACAGGACATTAATTCACCCCTCCACTTT. It translates to CASSHGPGQDINSPLHF.

The table lists this clonotype with a few counts. The chain carries TRBV30 and TRBJ2-2; 7 bases agree with TRBD1. Losses at the gene ends were 6 bases for V and 2 bases for J; bases not matched to a gene: 6. CDR3 length: 14 amino acids. Germline-derived CDR1 and CDR2 are GTSNPN and SVGIG (reference sequence). The CDR3 DNA is TGTGCCTGCCAGCAGGGGGTAAACACCGGGGAGCTGTTTTTT. Its translation is CACQQGVNTGELFF.

This clonotype occurred many times. V is TRBV20-1 and J is TRBJ2-3; D unclear. V shed 0 bases and J shed 3 bases, with 13 bases lying between them. The germline CDR1 and CDR2 sequences are DFQATT and SNEGSKA (reference sequence). The CDR3 contains 15 residues. The CDR3 coding sequence is TGCAGTGCTAGAGATCTCGAGAAAGGGACAGATACGCAGTATTTT. Translated, it gives CSARDLEKGTDTQYF.